This T cell receptor (beta chain) comes out of a study of tumor and adjacent non-tumor tissue in lung cancer. Three rounds of nested PCR, following a modified ARM-PCR protocol, produced the TCRbeta library. Each CDR3 protein gets one entry after TCRdb re-called the multiplex PCR reads with MiXCR. The sample lists about 200,000 distinct CDR3 sequences; about 76% were seen once. RNA was extracted from bulk tissue without any cell sorting. Comment on this clonotype: One base away lies a much larger clone, so this may be a sequencing read error. The conserved closing phenylalanine or tryptophan is absent in this CDR3, likely reflecting a read error.

Input material: lung tumor tissue. This TCR was sampled from a man aged 55-75 years with non-small cell lung cancer.

The CDR3 spells CASGNDRGPADTQYY. The CDR3 region has the DNA TGTGCTAGTGGGAACGACAGGGGGCCAGCAGATACGCAGTATTAT. The chain recombines TRBV12-5 with TRBJ2-3, with TRBD1 matching over 10 bases. Germline loops: CDR1 LGHNT, CDR2 FRNRAP. CDR3 length equals 15 residues. With 6 bases clipped from V and 4 bases from J, the junction kept 7 bases outside the gene matches.